This TCR beta chain was sequenced during a study of T cell responses to AZD1222 COVID-19 vaccine. Profiling relied on immunoSEQ multiplex PCR, and the TCRdb table lists in-frame clones only, not all of them. Of some 200,000 clones in the sample, about 94% are singletons; the top ten hold around 1.8%. Study findings and constraints: Of spike-specific TCRs, nearly half reportedly target regions left unmutated in variants. Dominant CD4 TCR responses targeted spike regions 160-218 and 743-854.

A remark on this clone: Antigen: not known.

V was trimmed by 1 base and J by 6 bases, leaving 13 bases between them. Per the germline V gene, CDR1 is SEHNR and CDR2 is FQNEAQ (reference sequence). The CDR3 is made up of 16 amino acids. The chain employs TRBV7-9 and TRBJ1-6; perhaps TRBD1 as D (5 bases). The sample here was peripheral blood, taken 28 days after the second dose of the MenACWY control vaccine. This sequence was found in an adult who received the MenACWY meningococcal vaccine as a control. The CDR3 DNA is TGTGCCAGCAGCTTAGGGGGACTTGAGTTTAATTCACCCCTCCACTTT. Its translation: CASSLGGLEFNSPLHF.